This TCR beta chain is drawn from a study of blood T cell repertoires in COVID-19. Sequenced by immunoSEQ multiplex PCR; TCRdb stores in-frame clones only, minus some. The table has some 320,000 clones, around 87% seen once. This clone was recorded once. The CDR3 consists of 13 residues. Germline V gene lookup returns CDR1 MNHEY and CDR2 SVGAGI. The V segment lost 4 bases and the J segment 7 bases; nucleotides outside the gene matches: 1. J is TRBJ1-6 and V is TRBV6-5; 7 bases map to TRBD1. The TCR originated in a young woman who had recovered from COVID-19. Material: PBMCs or T cells enriched from blood (not recorded which). This CDR3 is CASSSDRNSPLHF. The DNA of the CDR3 is TGTGCCAGCAGTTCGGACAGGAATTCACCCCTCCACTTT.